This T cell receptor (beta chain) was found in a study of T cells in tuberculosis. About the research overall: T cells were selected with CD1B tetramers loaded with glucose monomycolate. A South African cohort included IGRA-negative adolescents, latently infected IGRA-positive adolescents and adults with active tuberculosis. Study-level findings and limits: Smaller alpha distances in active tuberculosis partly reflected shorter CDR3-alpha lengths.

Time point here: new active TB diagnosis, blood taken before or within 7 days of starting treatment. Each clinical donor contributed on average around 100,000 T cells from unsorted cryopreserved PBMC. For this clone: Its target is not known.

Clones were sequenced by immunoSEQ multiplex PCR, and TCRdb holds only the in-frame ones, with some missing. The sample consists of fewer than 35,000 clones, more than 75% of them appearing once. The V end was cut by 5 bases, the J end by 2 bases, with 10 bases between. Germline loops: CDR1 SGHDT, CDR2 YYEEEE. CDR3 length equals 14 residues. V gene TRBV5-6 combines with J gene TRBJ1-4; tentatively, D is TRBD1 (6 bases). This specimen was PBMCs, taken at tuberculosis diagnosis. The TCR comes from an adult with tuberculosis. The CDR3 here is CASRLRGTNEKLFF. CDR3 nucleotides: TGTGCCAGCAGACTAAGGGGGACTAATGAAAAACTGTTTTTT.